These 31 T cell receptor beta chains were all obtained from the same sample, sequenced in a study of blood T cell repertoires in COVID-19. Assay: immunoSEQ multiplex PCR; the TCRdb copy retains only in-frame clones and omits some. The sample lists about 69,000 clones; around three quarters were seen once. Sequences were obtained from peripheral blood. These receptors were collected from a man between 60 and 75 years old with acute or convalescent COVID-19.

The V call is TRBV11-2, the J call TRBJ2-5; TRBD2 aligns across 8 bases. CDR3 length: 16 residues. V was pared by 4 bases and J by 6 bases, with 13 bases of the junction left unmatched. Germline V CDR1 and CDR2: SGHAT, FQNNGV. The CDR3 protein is CASSYHLFSGGKTQYF. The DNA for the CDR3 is TGTGCCAGCAGCTACCACCTTTTTTCGGGGGGGAAGACCCAGTACTTC.

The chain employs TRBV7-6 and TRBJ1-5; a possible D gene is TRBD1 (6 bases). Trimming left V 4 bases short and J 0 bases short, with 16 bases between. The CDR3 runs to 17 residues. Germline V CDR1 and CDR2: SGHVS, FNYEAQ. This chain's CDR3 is CASSSQGFSYSNQPQHF. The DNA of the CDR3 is TGTGCCAGCAGCTCACAGGGTTTCTCCTATAGCAATCAGCCCCAGCATTTT. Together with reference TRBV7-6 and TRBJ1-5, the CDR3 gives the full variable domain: GAGVSQSPRYKVTKRGQDVALRCDPISGHVSLYWYRQALGQGPEFLTYFNYEAQQDKSGLPNDRFSAERPEGSISTLTIQRTEQRDSAMYRCASSSQGFSYSNQPQHFGDGTRLSIL.

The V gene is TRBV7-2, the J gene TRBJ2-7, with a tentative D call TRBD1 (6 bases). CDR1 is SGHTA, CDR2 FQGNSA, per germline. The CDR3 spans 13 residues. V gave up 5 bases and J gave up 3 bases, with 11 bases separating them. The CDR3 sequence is CASSRTAIYEQYF. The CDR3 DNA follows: TGTGCCAGCAGCAGGACAGCTATCTACGAGCAGTACTTC. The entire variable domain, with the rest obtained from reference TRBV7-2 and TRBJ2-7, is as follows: GAGVSQSPSNKVTEKGKDVELRCDPISGHTALYWYRQSLGQGLEFLIYFQGNSAPDKSGLPSDRFSAERTGGSVSTLTIQRTQQEDSAVYLCASSRTAIYEQYFGPGTRLTVT.

The CDR3 DNA sequence: TGTGCCAGCACCGTTAACATGGACAGCAACTACGAGCAGTACTTC. It translates to CASTVNMDSNYEQYF. The rearrangement links TRBV11-2 to TRBJ2-7; TRBD1 is a possible D gene (6 bases). This CDR3 is built from 15 residues. CDR1 and CDR2 from the germline V gene are SGHAT and FQNNGV. Trimming shortened V by 7 bases and J by 3 bases, and 19 bases separated the two germline ends.

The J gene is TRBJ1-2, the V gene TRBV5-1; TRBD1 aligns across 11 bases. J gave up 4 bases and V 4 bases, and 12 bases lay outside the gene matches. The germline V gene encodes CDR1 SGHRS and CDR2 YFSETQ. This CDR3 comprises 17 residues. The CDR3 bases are TGCGCCAGCAGCGGGGGACAGGGGGTCTCCTATATCTATGGCTACACCTTC. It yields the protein CASSGGQGVSYIYGYTF.

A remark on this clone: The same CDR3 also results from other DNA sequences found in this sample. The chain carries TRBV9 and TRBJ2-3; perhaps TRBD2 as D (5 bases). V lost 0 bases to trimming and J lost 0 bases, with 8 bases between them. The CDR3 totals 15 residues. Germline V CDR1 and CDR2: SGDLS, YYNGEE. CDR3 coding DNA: TGTGCCAGCAGCGTAGGTGGGAGAAGCACAGATACGCAGTATTTT. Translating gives CASSVGGRSTDTQYF.

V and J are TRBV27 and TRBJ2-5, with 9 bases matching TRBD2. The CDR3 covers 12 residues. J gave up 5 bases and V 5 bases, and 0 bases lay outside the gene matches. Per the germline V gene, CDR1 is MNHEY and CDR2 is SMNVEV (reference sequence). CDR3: CASSAGGETQYF. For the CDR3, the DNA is TGTGCCAGCAGTGCGGGGGGGGAGACCCAGTACTTC.

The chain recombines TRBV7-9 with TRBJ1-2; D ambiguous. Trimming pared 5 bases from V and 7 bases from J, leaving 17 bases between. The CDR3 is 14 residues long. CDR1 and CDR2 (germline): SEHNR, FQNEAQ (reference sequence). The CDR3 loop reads CASSGRGYPPGYTF. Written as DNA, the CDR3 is TGTGCCAGCAGCGGACGAGGGTATCCGCCTGGCTACACCTTC.

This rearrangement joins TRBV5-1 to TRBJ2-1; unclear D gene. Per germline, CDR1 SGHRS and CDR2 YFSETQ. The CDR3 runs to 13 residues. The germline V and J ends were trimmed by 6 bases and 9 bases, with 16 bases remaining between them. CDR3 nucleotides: TGCGCCAGCAACCTTGGCCATGGTCCTGAGCAGTTCTTC. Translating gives CASNLGHGPEQFF.

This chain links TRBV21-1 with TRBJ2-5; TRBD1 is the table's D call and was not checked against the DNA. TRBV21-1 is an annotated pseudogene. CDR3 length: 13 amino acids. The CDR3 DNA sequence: TGTGCCAGCCGGGACAGAAGGAACGAGACCCAGTACTTC. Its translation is CASRDRRNETQYF.

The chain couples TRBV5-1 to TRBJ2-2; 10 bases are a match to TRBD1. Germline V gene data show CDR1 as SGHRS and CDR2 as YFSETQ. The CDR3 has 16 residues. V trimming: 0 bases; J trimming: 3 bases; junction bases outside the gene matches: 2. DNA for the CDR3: TGCGCCAGCAGCTTGGGGGACAGGGGTGACACCGGGGAGCTGTTTTTT. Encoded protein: CASSLGDRGDTGELFF.

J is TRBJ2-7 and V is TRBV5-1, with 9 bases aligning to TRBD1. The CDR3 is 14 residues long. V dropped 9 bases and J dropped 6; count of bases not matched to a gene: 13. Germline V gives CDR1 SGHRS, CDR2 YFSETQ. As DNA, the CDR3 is TGCGCCACTGCCCCGGACAGGGGCGGGGGCGAGCAGTACTTC. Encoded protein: CATAPDRGGGEQYF.

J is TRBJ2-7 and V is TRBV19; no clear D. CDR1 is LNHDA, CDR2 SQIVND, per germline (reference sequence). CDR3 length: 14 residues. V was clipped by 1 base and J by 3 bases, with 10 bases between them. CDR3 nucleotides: TGTGCCAGTAGTATAGGGAGCAGCTTCTACGAGCAGTACTTC. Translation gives CASSIGSSFYEQYF.

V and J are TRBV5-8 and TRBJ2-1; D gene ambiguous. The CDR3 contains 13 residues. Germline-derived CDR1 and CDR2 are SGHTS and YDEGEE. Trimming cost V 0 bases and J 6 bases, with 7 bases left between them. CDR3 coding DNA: TGTGCCAGCAGCTTGGGACTCGGCAATGAGCAGTTCTTC. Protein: CASSLGLGNEQFF.

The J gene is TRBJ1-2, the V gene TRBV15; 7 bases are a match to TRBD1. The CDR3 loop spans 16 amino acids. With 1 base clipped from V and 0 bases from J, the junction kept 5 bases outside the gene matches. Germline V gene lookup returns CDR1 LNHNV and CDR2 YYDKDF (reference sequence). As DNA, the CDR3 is TGTGCCACCAGCAGAGGACAGGGACTCTCTAACTATGGCTACACCTTC. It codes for CATSRGQGLSNYGYTF. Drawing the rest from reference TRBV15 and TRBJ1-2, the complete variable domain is DAMVIQNPRYQVTQFGKPVTLSCSQTLNHNVMYWYQQKSSQAPKLLFHYYDKDFNNEADTPDNFQSRRPNTSFCFLDIRSPGLGDTAMYLCATSRGQGLSNYGYTFGSGTRLTVV.

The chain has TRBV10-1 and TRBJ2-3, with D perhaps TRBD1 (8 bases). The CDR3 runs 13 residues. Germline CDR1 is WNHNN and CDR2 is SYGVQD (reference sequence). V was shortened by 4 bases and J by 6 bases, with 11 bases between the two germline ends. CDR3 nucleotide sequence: TGCGCCAGCAGTGTACAGGGGGGGGATACGCAGTATTTT. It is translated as CASSVQGGDTQYF.

Here the CDR3 reads CASSQGNGQPQHF. For the CDR3, the DNA is TGTGCCAGCAGCCAAGGAAACGGTCAGCCCCAGCATTTT. The gene calls are TRBV3-1 (or the pseudogene TRBV3-2) and TRBJ1-5, with unresolved D. This CDR3 is built from 13 residues. Trimming took off 1 base at V and 6 bases at J, with 7 bases between the two ends. CDR1 is LGHDT, CDR2 YNNKEL, per germline (reference sequence).

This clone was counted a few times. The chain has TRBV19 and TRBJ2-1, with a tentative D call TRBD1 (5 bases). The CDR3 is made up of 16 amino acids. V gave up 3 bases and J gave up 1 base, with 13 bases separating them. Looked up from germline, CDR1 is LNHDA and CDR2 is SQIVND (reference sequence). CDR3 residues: CASSIRAGWSYNEQFF. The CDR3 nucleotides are TGTGCCAGTAGTATTAGGGCAGGGTGGTCCTACAATGAGCAGTTCTTC.

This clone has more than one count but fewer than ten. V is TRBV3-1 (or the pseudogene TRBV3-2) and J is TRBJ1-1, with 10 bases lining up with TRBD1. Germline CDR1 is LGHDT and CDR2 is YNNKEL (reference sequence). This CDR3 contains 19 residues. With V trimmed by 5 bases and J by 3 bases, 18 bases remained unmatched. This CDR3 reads CASSNIISIGTGVDTEAFF. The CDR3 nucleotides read TGTGCCAGCAGCAACATTATCTCGATCGGGACAGGGGTTGACACTGAAGCTTTCTTT.

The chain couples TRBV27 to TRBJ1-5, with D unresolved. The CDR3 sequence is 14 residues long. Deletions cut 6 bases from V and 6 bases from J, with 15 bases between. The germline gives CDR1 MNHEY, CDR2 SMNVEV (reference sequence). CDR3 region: CASSPGRGGQPQHF. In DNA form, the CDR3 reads TGTGCCAGCAGCCCGGGCCGGGGTGGTCAGCCCCAGCATTTT.

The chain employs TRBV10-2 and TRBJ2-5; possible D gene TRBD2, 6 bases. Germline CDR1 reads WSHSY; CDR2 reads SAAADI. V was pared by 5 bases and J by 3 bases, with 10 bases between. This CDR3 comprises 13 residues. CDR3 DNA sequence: TGCGCCAGCAGTCCCGGGAGAGAAGAGACCCAGTACTTC. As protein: CASSPGREETQYF.

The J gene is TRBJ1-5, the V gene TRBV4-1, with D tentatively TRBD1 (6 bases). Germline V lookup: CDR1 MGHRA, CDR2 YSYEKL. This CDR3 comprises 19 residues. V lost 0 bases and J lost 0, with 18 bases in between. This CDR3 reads CASSQDPTRDIYSNQPQHF. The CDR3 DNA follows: TGCGCCAGCAGCCAAGATCCCACCCGGGACATTTATAGCAATCAGCCCCAGCATTTT.

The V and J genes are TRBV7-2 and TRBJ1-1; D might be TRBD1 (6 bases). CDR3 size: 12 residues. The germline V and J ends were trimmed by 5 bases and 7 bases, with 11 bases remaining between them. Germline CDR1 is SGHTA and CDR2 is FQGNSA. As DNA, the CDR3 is TGTGCCAGCAGCCATAGACAGGTTGAAGCTTTCTTT. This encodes CASSHRQVEAFF.

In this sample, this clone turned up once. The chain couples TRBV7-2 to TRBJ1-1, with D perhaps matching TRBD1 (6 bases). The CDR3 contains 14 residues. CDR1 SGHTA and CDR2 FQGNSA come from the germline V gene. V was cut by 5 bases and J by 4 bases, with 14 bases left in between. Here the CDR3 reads CASSIPGHVTEAFF. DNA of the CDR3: TGTGCCAGCAGCATTCCGGGACATGTCACTGAAGCTTTCTTT. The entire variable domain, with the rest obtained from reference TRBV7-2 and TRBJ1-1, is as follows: GAGVSQSPSNKVTEKGKDVELRCDPISGHTALYWYRQSLGQGLEFLIYFQGNSAPDKSGLPSDRFSAERTGGSVSTLTIQRTQQEDSAVYLCASSIPGHVTEAFFGQGTRLTVV.

CDR3 residues: CASRKRTAEIYGYTF. The CDR3 DNA sequence: TGTGCCAGTAGAAAAAGGACAGCAGAAATCTATGGCTACACCTTC. The J gene is TRBJ1-2, the V gene TRBV19; a possible D gene is TRBD1 (6 bases). This CDR3 region has 15 residues. V was cut by 6 bases and J by 4 bases, with 18 bases left in between. Germline V gene sequence: CDR1 LNHDA, CDR2 SQIVND (reference sequence).

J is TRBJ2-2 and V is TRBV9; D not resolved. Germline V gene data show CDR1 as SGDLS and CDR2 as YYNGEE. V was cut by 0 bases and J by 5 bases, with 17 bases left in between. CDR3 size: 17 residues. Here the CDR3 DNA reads TGTGCCAGCAGCGTAGATCCCCGCCATCCTAAAACCGGGGAGCTGTTTTTT. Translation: CASSVDPRHPKTGELFF.

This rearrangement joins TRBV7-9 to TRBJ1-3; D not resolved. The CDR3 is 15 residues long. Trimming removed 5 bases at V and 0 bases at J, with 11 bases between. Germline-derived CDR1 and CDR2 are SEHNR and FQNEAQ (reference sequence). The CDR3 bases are TGTGCCAGCAGCAGTGACGGACTCTCTGGAAACACCATATATTTT. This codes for CASSSDGLSGNTIYF.

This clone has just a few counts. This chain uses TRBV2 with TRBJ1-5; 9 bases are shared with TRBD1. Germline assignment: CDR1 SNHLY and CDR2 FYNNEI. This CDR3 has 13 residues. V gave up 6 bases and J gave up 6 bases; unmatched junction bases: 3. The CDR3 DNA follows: TGTGCCAGCAGGGGACAGGGTATTCAGCCCCAGCATTTT. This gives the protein CASRGQGIQPQHF.

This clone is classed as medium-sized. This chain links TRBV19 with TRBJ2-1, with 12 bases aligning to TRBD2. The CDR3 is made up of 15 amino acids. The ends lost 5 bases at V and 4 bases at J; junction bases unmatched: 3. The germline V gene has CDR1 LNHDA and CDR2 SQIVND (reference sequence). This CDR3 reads CASSFLAGGYNEQFF. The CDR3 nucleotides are TGTGCCAGTAGTTTCCTAGCGGGGGGGTACAATGAGCAGTTCTTC.

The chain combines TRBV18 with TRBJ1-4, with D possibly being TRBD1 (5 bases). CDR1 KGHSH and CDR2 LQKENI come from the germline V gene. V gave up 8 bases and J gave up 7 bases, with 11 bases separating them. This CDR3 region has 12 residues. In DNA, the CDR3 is TGTGCCAGCCAGGACAATTTTGAAAAACTGTTTTTT. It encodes CASQDNFEKLFF.

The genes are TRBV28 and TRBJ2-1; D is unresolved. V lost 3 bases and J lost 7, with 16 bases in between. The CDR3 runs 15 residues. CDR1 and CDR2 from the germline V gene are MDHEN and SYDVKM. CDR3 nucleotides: TGTGCCAGCAGTTTTCTTGGTAGAGGCATGAATGAGCAGTTCTTC. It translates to CASSFLGRGMNEQFF.